The present T cell receptor beta chain was sequenced within a study of Ad26.COV2.S vaccination and SARS-CoV-2 variants. For the study at large: The vaccine Ad26.COV2.S was put into the muscle once, or twice with 56 days between. Findings and caveats of the study: Responses of T cells in total may have been underestimated by the TCR breadth and depth analyses. Recipients of either vaccine or placebo displayed similar breadth of non-spike TCRs.

This clone has just a few counts. Antigen: not known. The germline V gene has CDR1 SEHNR and CDR2 FQNEAQ (reference sequence). With 5 bases clipped from V and 0 bases from J, the junction kept 5 bases outside the gene matches. The CDR3 runs to 16 residues. Repertoires were generated with immunoSEQ multiplex PCR, while TCRdb's copy carries only in-frame clones and drops some. The sample holds 350,000 to 600,000 clones, around 89% seen once. The treatment is: around 19 received Ad26.COV2.S at low or high dose, single or two shots; about five received placebo; per-sample allocation not given. Vaccine and placebo recipients were sampled on day 63 after the first injection.

This sample comprised peripheral blood, obtained in a trial of Ad26.COV2.S vaccine versus placebo. V gene TRBV7-9 combines with J gene TRBJ1-3; TRBD1 aligns across 9 bases. This TCR was sampled from a person between 18 and 59 years old who received the Ad26.COV2.S COVID-19 vaccine or a placebo. For the CDR3, the DNA is TGTGCCAGCAGCGCCCGGGACAGGGACTCTGGAAACACCATATATTTT. It codes for CASSARDRDSGNTIYF.